Described below is a single T cell receptor beta chain sequence and its context. Its antigen is unidentified. This record belongs to a study of T cells in Graves' hyperthyroidism and ophthalmopathy. Study background: Peripheral blood was collected at initial diagnosis, before any treatment. Study results and limitations: Median prediction lead before ophthalmopathy onset was about 6.7 months with the model.

Those patients with uncontrolled infection, other autoimmune disease, pregnancy or lactation were excluded. Thyroid ultrasound and orbital computed tomography, with clinical symptoms and serum thyroxine and TRAb, informed diagnoses. Amplification yielded TCR beta CDR3 regions, with RNA transcripts as the source. TCR CDR3 underwent first-round RT-PCR with the HTBI primer set. TCRdb re-derived calls from the multiplex PCR reads in MiXCR, one entry per CDR3 protein. The sample shows roughly 420,000 distinct CDR3 sequences, approximately 14% of them seen only once. Sequencing was done on a sample of blood. This clonotype originated in a woman aged 18 to 35 with Graves' hyperthyroidism.

CDR3 protein: CASSLAKTGTVNTEAFF. In nucleotides, the CDR3 is TGTGCCAGCAGTTTAGCGAAAACCGGGACAGTGAACACTGAAGCTTTCTTT. V and J are TRBV27 and TRBJ1-1; 7 positions match TRBD1. CDR1 and CDR2 from the germline V gene are MNHEY and SMNVEV (reference sequence). The CDR3 loop spans 17 amino acids. V lost 2 bases, J lost 0 bases, and 9 bases stayed unmatched.